This T cell receptor beta chain emerged from a study of cytomegalovirus exposure and HLA in healthy donors. Findings and limits, study-wide: The productive fraction for most TCR beta V segments was about 87% or about 30% in an earlier analysis. Reportedly, cytomegalovirus status was diagnosed with high sensitivity and specificity. The study flagged around 160 TCR beta chains as cytomegalovirus-associated.

This clone was recorded a few times. Its antigen is currently unknown. Primers for the PCR totalled 60 Vbeta and 13 Jbeta. This table comes from immunoSEQ multiplex PCR, and its TCRdb copy is limited to in-frame clones, with some not included. The profile shows over 45,000 clones, approximately 80% of them singletons. This receptor was identified in a man aged 25-40 years in good health and CMV-seronegative. What was sequenced was PBMCs.

For the CDR3, the DNA is TGTGCCACCAGCAGATCTGGCGGGGGGGGTAAGGAAAAACTGTTTTTT. Translating gives CATSRSGGGGKEKLFF. The J gene is TRBJ1-4, the V gene TRBV15; D might be TRBD1 (5 bases). The length of the CDR3 is 16 residues. V dropped 2 bases and J dropped 8 bases, with 18 bases sitting between them. Germline V CDR1 and CDR2: LNHNV, YYDKDF (reference sequence).